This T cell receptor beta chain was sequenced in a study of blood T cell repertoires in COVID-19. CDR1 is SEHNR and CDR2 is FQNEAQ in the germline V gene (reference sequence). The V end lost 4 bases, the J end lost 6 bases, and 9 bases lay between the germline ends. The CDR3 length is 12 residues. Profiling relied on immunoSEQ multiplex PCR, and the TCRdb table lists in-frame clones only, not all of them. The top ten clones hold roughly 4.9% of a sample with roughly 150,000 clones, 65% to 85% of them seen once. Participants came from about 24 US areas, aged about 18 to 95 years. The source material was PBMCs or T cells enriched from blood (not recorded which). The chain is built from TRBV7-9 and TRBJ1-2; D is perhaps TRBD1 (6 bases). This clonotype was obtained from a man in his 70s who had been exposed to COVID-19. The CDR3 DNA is TGTGCCAGCAGCTCCGGGACAAATGGCTACACCTTC. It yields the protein CASSSGTNGYTF. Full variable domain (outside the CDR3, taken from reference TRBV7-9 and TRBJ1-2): DTGVSQNPRHKITKRGQNVTFRCDPISEHNRLYWYRQTLGQGPEFLTYFQNEAQLEKSRLLSDRFSAERPKGSFSTLEIQRTEQGDSAMYLCASSSGTNGYTFGSGTRLTVV.